This is a list of T cell receptor beta chains from one sample in a study of blood T cell repertoires in COVID-19. Method: immunoSEQ multiplex PCR; TCRdb's copy keeps in-frame clones and lacks some. This repertoire shows about 110,000 clones, about four fifths found once; its top ten account for approximately 4.5%. The material sequenced was peripheral blood. The receptors here all came from a man aged 65 to 79 with acute or convalescent COVID-19. Each CDR3 is given with its conserved first and last residue. D genes are given only for firm matches. A clone size is listed for some rows: how often the clone was seen (once, few, many), or a class if it is expanded.

CDR3 protein: CASSTRQGNTEAFF
CDR3 DNA: TGTGCCAGTAGTACCCGACAGGGGAACACTGAAGCTTTCTTT
V gene: TRBV19
clone size: many
D gene: TRBD1
J gene: TRBJ1-1

CDR3 protein: CASSPRQGENYGYTF
CDR3 DNA: TGTGCCAGCAGCCCCCGACAGGGGGAAAACTATGGCTACACCTTC
V gene: TRBV13
clone size: .
D gene: TRBD1
J gene: TRBJ1-2

CDR3 protein: CAIRPSGGASYNEQFF
CDR3 DNA: TGTGCCATCAGGCCTAGCGGGGGGGCCTCCTACAATGAGCAGTTCTTC
V gene: TRBV10-3
clone size: .
D gene: TRBD2
J gene: TRBJ2-1

CDR3 protein: CASSLGAEGTDTQYF
CDR3 DNA: TGCGCCAGCAGCTTGGGGGCCGAAGGCACAGATACGCAGTATTTT
V gene: TRBV5-1
clone size: .
D gene: .
J gene: TRBJ2-3

CDR3 protein: CASSFSGGASNQPQHF
CDR3 DNA: TGTGCCAGCAGCTTTTCAGGGGGTGCCAGCAATCAGCCCCAGCATTTT
V gene: TRBV7-2
clone size: .
D gene: TRBD1
J gene: TRBJ1-5

CDR3 protein: CSASLPESVTEAFF
CDR3 DNA: TGCAGTGCTAGTCTTCCCGAATCGGTCACTGAAGCTTTCTTT
V gene: TRBV20-1
clone size: few
D gene: .
J gene: TRBJ1-1

CDR3 protein: CASSFEPGGGYGYTF
CDR3 DNA: TGTGCCAGCAGCTTTGAGCCAGGCGGAGGCTATGGCTACACCTTC
V gene: TRBV11-2
clone size: .
D gene: .
J gene: TRBJ1-2

CDR3 protein: CASRERTNNSPLHF
CDR3 DNA: TGCGCCAGCAGGGAGAGGACTAATAATTCACCCCTCCACTTT
V gene: TRBV5-1
clone size: .
D gene: .
J gene: TRBJ1-6

CDR3 protein: CSVGTGNYEQYF
CDR3 DNA: TGCAGCGTCGGGACAGGAAACTACGAGCAGTACTTC
V gene: TRBV29-1
clone size: .
D gene: TRBD1
J gene: TRBJ2-7

CDR3 protein: CASSPLGTGDNEQFF
CDR3 DNA: TGTGCCAGCAGCCCCCTCGGGACAGGAGACAATGAGCAGTTCTTC
V gene: TRBV5-6
clone size: .
D gene: TRBD1
J gene: TRBJ2-1

CDR3 protein: CASSFNRGGTEAFF
CDR3 DNA: TGTGCCAGCAGCTTTAATAGAGGGGGCACTGAAGCTTTCTTT
V gene: TRBV14
clone size: few
D gene: .
J gene: TRBJ1-1

CDR3 protein: CASSPTESETQYF
CDR3 DNA: TGTGCCAGCTCACCGACAGAATCGGAGACCCAGTACTTC
V gene: TRBV18
clone size: few
D gene: .
J gene: TRBJ2-5

CDR3 protein: CAISGASGGPLKNEQFF
CDR3 DNA: TGTGCCATCAGTGGGGCTAGCGGGGGGCCTCTTAAAAATGAGCAGTTCTTC
V gene: TRBV10-3
clone size: .
D gene: TRBD2
J gene: TRBJ2-1

CDR3 protein: CASSLSETDTQYF
CDR3 DNA: TGTGCCAGCAGCTTATCGGAGACAGATACGCAGTATTTT
V gene: TRBV7-2
clone size: .
D gene: .
J gene: TRBJ2-3

CDR3 protein: CASSPLGGDRWDGYTF
CDR3 DNA: TGCGCCAGCAGCCCCCTTGGAGGGGATCGGTGGGATGGCTACACCTTC
V gene: TRBV4-1
clone size: .
D gene: .
J gene: TRBJ1-2

CDR3 protein: CASSYSLGAHTEAFF
CDR3 DNA: TGTGCCAGCAGTTACTCGTTAGGGGCGCACACTGAAGCTTTCTTT
V gene: TRBV6-5
clone size: .
D gene: .
J gene: TRBJ1-1

CDR3 protein: CASSPQQGPETQYF
CDR3 DNA: TGTGCCAGCTCACCTCAACAGGGACCAGAGACCCAGTACTTC
V gene: TRBV18
clone size: .
D gene: .
J gene: TRBJ2-5

CDR3 protein: CASSEQVGTEAFF
CDR3 DNA: TGTGCCAGTAGTGAACAGGTCGGGACTGAAGCTTTCTTT
V gene: TRBV19
clone size: .
D gene: .
J gene: TRBJ1-1

CDR3 protein: CASSAYIDSEKLFF
CDR3 DNA: TGTGCCAGCAGTGCTTACATCGACAGCGAAAAACTGTTTTTT
V gene: TRBV6-2/TRBV6-3
clone size: .
D gene: .
J gene: TRBJ1-4

CDR3 protein: CASSYNRVNEQFF
CDR3 DNA: TGTGCCAGCAGCTATAACAGGGTAAATGAGCAGTTCTTC
V gene: TRBV5-6
clone size: .
D gene: .
J gene: TRBJ2-1

CDR3 protein: CASTHGGNTEAFF
CDR3 DNA: TGTGCCAGCACCCACGGGGGGAACACTGAAGCTTTCTTT
V gene: TRBV6-5
clone size: few
D gene: .
J gene: TRBJ1-1

CDR3 protein: CASSIARTGGDTQYF
CDR3 DNA: TGTGCCAGTAGTATAGCCCGGACTGGAGGAGATACGCAGTATTTT
V gene: TRBV19
clone size: .
D gene: .
J gene: TRBJ2-3

CDR3 protein: CATSGQNTGELFF
CDR3 DNA: TGTGCCACCTCTGGACAGAACACCGGGGAGCTGTTTTTT
V gene: TRBV24-1
clone size: .
D gene: .
J gene: TRBJ2-2

CDR3 protein: CASSTGQGREAFF
CDR3 DNA: TGTGCCAGTAGTACCGGACAGGGGCGTGAAGCTTTCTTT
V gene: TRBV19
clone size: .
D gene: TRBD1
J gene: TRBJ1-1

CDR3 protein: CASSEWGRDSWDIGNQPQHF
CDR3 DNA: TGTGCCAGCAGTGAATGGGGCCGGGACAGTTGGGACATTGGTAATCAGCCCCAGCATTTT
V gene: TRBV2
clone size: many
D gene: TRBD1
J gene: TRBJ1-5

CDR3 protein: CASSQDGGIASYEQYF
CDR3 DNA: TGTGCCAGCAGCCAAGATGGCGGGATAGCCTCCTACGAGCAGTACTTC
V gene: TRBV3-1/TRBV3-2
clone size: .
D gene: .
J gene: TRBJ2-7

CDR3 protein: CASSIDGGLHNYGYTF
CDR3 DNA: TGTGCCAGTAGTATAGATGGGGGCCTCCATAACTATGGCTACACCTTC
V gene: TRBV19
clone size: .
D gene: .
J gene: TRBJ1-2

CDR3 protein: CASSFSRSLGHSNTGELFF
CDR3 DNA: TGTGCCAGCAGCTTCTCTAGGTCGCTTGGACATTCGAACACCGGGGAGCTGTTTTTT
V gene: TRBV7-2
clone size: .
D gene: .
J gene: TRBJ2-2

CDR3 protein: CASSPFGTARGYTF
CDR3 DNA: TGCGCCAGCAGCCCATTCGGGACAGCCCGAGGCTACACCTTC
V gene: TRBV5-1
clone size: once
D gene: TRBD1
J gene: TRBJ1-2

CDR3 protein: CASSLGGGAHNEQFF
CDR3 DNA: TGTGCCAGCAGCTTGGGCGGGGGCGCCCACAATGAGCAGTTCTTC
V gene: TRBV5-4
clone size: .
D gene: .
J gene: TRBJ2-1

CDR3 protein: CASSKQENQPQHF
CDR3 DNA: TGTGCCAGCAGTAAACAAGAAAATCAGCCCCAGCATTTT
V gene: TRBV11-2
clone size: few
D gene: .
J gene: TRBJ1-5

CDR3 protein: CASSYRVDEQYF
CDR3 DNA: TGTGCCAGTAGTTACAGGGTCGACGAGCAGTACTTC
V gene: TRBV19
clone size: .
D gene: .
J gene: TRBJ2-7

CDR3 protein: CASSQDRAGLGEKLFF
CDR3 DNA: TGCGCCAGCAGCCAAGATCGGGCAGGACTGGGGGAAAAACTGTTTTTT
V gene: TRBV4-3
clone size: .
D gene: .
J gene: TRBJ1-4

CDR3 protein: CASTGGLAGNEQFF
CDR3 DNA: TGTGCCAGCACCGGAGGACTAGCGGGGAATGAGCAGTTCTTC
V gene: TRBV2
clone size: .
D gene: TRBD2
J gene: TRBJ2-1

CDR3 protein: CASSMRASGGAMVNEQFF
CDR3 DNA: TGTGCCAGCAGCATGAGGGCTAGCGGGGGGGCAATGGTCAATGAGCAGTTCTTC
V gene: TRBV21-1
clone size: .
D gene: .
J gene: TRBJ2-1

CDR3 protein: CASSRATGLRNTIYF
CDR3 DNA: TGTGCCAGCAGCAGAGCGACAGGGCTCAGGAACACCATATATTTT
V gene: TRBV7-2
clone size: .
D gene: TRBD1
J gene: TRBJ1-3

CDR3 protein: CASSPARSETQYF
CDR3 DNA: TGTGCCAGCTCACCAGCGCGGTCGGAGACCCAGTACTTC
V gene: TRBV18
clone size: once
D gene: .
J gene: TRBJ2-5

CDR3 protein: CATRYDRDYEQYF
CDR3 DNA: TGTGCCACCAGATATGACAGAGACTACGAGCAGTACTTC
V gene: TRBV15
clone size: .
D gene: .
J gene: TRBJ2-7

CDR3 protein: CSARLTDTQYF
CDR3 DNA: TGCAGTGCTAGGTTAACAGATACGCAGTATTTT
V gene: TRBV20-1
clone size: .
D gene: .
J gene: TRBJ2-3

CDR3 protein: CASSLPGHPVSGDNEQFF
CDR3 DNA: TGTGCCAGCAGCCTACCGGGACATCCTGTATCAGGGGACAATGAGCAGTTCTTC
V gene: TRBV21-1
clone size: .
D gene: .
J gene: TRBJ2-1

CDR3 protein: CASGFLFTPDSNTGELFF
CDR3 DNA: TGTGCTAGTGGTTTCCTTTTTACACCAGACTCGAACACCGGGGAGCTGTTTTTT
V gene: TRBV12-5
clone size: .
D gene: .
J gene: TRBJ2-2

CDR3 protein: CASSIREAGQPQHF
CDR3 DNA: TGTGCCAGTAGTATTAGGGAGGCGGGTCAGCCCCAGCATTTT
V gene: TRBV19
clone size: .
D gene: .
J gene: TRBJ1-5

CDR3 protein: CASSTGTGARGQYF
CDR3 DNA: TGTGCCAGCAGTACCGGGACAGGGGCCAGGGGCCAGTACTTC
V gene: TRBV6-5
clone size: .
D gene: TRBD1
J gene: TRBJ2-5

CDR3 protein: CASSTGSDTYEQYF
CDR3 DNA: TGTGCCAGCTCAACCGGGAGCGACACCTACGAGCAGTACTTC
V gene: TRBV18
clone size: .
D gene: .
J gene: TRBJ2-7

CDR3 protein: CASRGGGETQYF
CDR3 DNA: TGTGCCAGCAGAGGGGGCGGCGAGACCCAGTACTTC
V gene: TRBV12-3/TRBV12-4
clone size: .
D gene: TRBD1
J gene: TRBJ2-5

CDR3 protein: CASRPAGVVGTEAFF
CDR3 DNA: TGTGCCAGCAGACCCGCGGGGGTCGTGGGGACTGAAGCTTTCTTT
V gene: TRBV7-2
clone size: .
D gene: .
J gene: TRBJ1-1

CDR3 protein: CASSQDRGIQYF
CDR3 DNA: TGTGCCAGCAGCCAAGACAGGGGCATTCAGTACTTC
V gene: TRBV3-1/TRBV3-2
clone size: .
D gene: .
J gene: TRBJ2-4

CDR3 protein: CASSLDLAQSYNEQFF
CDR3 DNA: TGCGCCAGCAGCTTGGACCTAGCGCAGTCCTACAATGAGCAGTTCTTC
V gene: TRBV5-1
clone size: .
D gene: .
J gene: TRBJ2-1